This T cell receptor beta chain appears in the sequencing data of a study of blood T cell repertoires in COVID-19. Study in general: From the United States, Italy and Spain came samples of acute and convalescent COVID-19.

In this sample, this clone turned up once. Only in-frame clones appear in the TCRdb table, and some are missing; sequencing was by immunoSEQ multiplex PCR. This sample has roughly 66,000 clones, with roughly 80% found just once. The V end was cut by 2 bases, the J end by 6 bases, with 9 bases between. The CDR3 totals 12 residues. From germline, CDR1 is SGHDT and CDR2 YYEEEE. The chain links TRBV5-6 to TRBJ2-7; TRBD1 is a possible D gene (5 bases). This receptor was obtained from a man aged 55 to 69 with acute or convalescent COVID-19. Input material: peripheral blood. DNA for the CDR3: TGTGCCAGCAGCTTCGGACATAGCGAGCAGTACGTC. It encodes CASSFGHSEQYV.